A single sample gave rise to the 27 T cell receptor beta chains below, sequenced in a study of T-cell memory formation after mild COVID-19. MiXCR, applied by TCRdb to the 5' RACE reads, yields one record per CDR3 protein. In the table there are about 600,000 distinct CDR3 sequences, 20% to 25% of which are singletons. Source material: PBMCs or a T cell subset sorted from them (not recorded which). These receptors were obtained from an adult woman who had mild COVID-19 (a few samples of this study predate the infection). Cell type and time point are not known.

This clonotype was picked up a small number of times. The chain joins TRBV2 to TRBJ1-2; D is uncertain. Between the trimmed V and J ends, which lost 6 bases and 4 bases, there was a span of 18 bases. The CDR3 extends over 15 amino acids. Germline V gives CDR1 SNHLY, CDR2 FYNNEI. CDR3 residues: CASSNQVEVSYGYTF. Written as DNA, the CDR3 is TGTGCCAGCAGCAACCAGGTGGAGGTGAGCTATGGCTACACCTTC.

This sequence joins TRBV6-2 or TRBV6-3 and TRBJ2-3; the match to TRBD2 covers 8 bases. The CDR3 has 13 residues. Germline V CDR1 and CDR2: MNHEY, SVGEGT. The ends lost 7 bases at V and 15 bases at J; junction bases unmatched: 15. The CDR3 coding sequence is TGTGCCAGCACCGAACCCGGGACTAGAGTTCAATATTTT. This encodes CASTEPGTRVQYF.

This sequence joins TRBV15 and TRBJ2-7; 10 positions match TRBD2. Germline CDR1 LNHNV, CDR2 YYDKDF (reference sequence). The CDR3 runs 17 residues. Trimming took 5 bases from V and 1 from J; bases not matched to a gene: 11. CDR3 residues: CATSGHTGAGGSYEQYF. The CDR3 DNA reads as TGTGCCACCAGCGGTCATACCGGAGCGGGGGGGTCCTACGAGCAGTACTTC.

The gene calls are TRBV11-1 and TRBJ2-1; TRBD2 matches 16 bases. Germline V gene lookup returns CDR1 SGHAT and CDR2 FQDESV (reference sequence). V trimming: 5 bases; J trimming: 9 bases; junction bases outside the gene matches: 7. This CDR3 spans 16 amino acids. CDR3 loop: CASSVGLAGGPGEQFF. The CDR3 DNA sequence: TGTGCCAGCAGCGTGGGACTAGCGGGGGGGCCGGGTGAGCAGTTCTTC.

The CDR3 sequence: CSVDREAGYTF. CDR3 nucleotides: TGCAGCGTCGACAGGGAGGCTGGCTACACCTTC. The chain carries TRBV29-1 and TRBJ1-2, with 7 bases lining up with TRBD1. CDR3 length: 11 residues. The trim removed 6 bases at V and 7 bases at J, leaving 5 bases unmatched. The germline gives CDR1 SQVTM, CDR2 ANQGSEA.

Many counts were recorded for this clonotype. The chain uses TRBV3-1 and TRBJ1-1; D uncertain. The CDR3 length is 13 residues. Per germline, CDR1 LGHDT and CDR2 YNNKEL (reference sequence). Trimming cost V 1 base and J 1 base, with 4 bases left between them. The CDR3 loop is CASSQVRNTEAFF. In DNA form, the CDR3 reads TGTGCCAGCAGCCAAGTCAGGAACACTGAAGCTTTCTTT.

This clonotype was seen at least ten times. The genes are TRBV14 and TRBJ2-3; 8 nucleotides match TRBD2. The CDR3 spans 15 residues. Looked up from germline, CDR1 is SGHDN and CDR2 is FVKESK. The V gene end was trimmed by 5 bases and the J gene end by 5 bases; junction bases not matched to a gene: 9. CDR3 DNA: TGTGCCAGCAGCTGGAGCGGGAGCTTTGGAGATACGCAGTATTTT. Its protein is CASSWSGSFGDTQYF.

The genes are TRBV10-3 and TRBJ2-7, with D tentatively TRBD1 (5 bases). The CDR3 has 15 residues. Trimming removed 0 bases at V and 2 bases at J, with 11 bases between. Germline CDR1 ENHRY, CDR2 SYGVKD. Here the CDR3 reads CAISESDSRTYEQYF. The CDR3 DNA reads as TGTGCCATCAGTGAGTCTGACAGCCGAACCTACGAGCAGTACTTC.

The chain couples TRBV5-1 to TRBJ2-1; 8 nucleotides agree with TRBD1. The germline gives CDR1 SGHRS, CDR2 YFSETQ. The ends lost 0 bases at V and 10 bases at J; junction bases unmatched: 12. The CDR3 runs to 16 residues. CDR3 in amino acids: CASSLVPTGQGQEQFF. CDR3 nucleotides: TGCGCCAGCAGCTTGGTCCCCACCGGACAGGGCCAAGAGCAGTTCTTC.

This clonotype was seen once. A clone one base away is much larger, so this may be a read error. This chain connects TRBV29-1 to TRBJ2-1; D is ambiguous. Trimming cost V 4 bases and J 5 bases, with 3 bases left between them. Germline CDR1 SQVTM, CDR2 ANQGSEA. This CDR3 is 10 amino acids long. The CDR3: CSVGDNEQFF. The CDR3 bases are TGCAGCGTTGGCGACAATGAGCAGTTCTTC.

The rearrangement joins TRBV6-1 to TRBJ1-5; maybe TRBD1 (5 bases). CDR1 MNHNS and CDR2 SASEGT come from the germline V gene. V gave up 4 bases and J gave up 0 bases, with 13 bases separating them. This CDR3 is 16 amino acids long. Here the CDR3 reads CASSGGKGASNQPQHF. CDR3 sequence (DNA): TGTGCCAGCAGTGGGGGGAAGGGCGCTAGCAATCAGCCCCAGCATTTT.

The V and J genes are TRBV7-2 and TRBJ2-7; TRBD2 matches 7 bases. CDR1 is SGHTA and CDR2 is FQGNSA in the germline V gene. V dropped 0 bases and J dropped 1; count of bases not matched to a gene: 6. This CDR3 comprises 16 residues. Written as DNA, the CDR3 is TGTGCCAGCAGCTTAGCTCCAGCGGGGTTGTCCTACGAGCAGTACTTC. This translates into CASSLAPAGLSYEQYF.

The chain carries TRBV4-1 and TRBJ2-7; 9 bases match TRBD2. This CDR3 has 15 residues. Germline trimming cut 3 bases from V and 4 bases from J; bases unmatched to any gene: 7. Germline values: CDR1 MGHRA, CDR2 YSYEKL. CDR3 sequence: CASSHPGLADYEQYF. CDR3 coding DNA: TGCGCCAGCAGCCACCCGGGACTAGCAGATTACGAGCAGTACTTC.

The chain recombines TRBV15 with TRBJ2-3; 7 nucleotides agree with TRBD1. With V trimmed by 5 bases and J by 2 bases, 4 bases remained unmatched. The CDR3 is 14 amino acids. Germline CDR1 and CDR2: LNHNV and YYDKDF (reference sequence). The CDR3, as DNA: TGTGCCACCAGCGGCGACAGGGACACAGATACGCAGTATTTT. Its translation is CATSGDRDTDTQYF.

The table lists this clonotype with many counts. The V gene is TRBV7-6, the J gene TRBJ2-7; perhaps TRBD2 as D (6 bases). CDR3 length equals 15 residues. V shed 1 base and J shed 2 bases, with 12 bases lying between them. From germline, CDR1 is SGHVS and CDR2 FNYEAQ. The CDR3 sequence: CASSLGPDYPYEQYF. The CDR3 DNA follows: TGTGCCAGCAGCTTAGGACCGGACTACCCCTACGAGCAGTACTTC.

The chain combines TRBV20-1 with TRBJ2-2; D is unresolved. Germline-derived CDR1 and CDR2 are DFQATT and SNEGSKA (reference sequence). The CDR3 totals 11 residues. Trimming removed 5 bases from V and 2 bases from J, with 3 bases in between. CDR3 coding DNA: TGCAGTGCTCAAAACACCGGGGAGCTGTTTTTT. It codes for CSAQNTGELFF.

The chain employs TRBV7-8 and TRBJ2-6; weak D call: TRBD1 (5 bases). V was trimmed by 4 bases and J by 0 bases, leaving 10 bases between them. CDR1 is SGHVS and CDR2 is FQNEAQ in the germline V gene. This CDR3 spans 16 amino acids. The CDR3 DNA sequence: TGTGCCAGCAGCTGGGCAGGGCGCTCTGGGGCCAACGTCCTGACTTTC. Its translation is CASSWAGRSGANVLTF.

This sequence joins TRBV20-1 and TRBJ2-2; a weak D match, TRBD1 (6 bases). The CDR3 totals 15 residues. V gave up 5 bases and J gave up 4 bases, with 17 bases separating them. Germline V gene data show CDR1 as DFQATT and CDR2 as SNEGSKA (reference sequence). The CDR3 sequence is CSASFGGSGTGELFF. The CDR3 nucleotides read TGCAGTGCTTCCTTTGGGGGCTCGGGCACCGGGGAGCTGTTTTTT.

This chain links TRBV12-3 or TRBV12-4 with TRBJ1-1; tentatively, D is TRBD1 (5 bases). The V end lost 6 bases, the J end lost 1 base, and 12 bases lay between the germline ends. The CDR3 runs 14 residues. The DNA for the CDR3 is TGTGCCAGCAGCCAGGGTACGCGGAACACTGAAGCTTTCTTT. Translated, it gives CASSQGTRNTEAFF.

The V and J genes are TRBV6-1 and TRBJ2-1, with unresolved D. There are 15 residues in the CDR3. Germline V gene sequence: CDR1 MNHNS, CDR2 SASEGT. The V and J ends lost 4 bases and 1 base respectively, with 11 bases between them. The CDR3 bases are TGTGCCAGCAGTGGGGGATTGAGGTCCTACAATGAGCAGTTCTTC. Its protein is CASSGGLRSYNEQFF.

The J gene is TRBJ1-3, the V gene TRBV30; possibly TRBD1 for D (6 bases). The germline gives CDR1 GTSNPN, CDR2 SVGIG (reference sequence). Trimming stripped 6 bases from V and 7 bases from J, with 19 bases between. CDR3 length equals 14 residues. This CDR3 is CACSDFGGGNTIYF. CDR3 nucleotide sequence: TGTGCCTGCTCGGACTTCGGAGGGGGTAACACCATATATTTT.

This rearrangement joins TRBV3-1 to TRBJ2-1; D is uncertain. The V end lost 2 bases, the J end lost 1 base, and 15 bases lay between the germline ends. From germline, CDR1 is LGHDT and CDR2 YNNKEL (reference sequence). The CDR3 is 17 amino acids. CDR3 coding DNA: TGTGCCAGCAGCCAATCGAGACTTGTTCGTTCCTACAATGAGCAGTTCTTC. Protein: CASSQSRLVRSYNEQFF.

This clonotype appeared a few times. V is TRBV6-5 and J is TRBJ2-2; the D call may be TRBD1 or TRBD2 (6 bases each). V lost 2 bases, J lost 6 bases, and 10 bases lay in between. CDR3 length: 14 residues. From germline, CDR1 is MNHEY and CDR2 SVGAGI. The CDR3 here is CASSYEGGPGELFF. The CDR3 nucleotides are TGTGCCAGCAGTTACGAGGGGGGCCCCGGGGAGCTGTTTTTT.

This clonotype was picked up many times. The CDR3 loop is CASSWPRGGAMETQYF. DNA for the CDR3: TGTGCCAGCAGCTGGCCGCGGGGGGGAGCTATGGAGACCCAGTACTTC. The chain couples TRBV7-2 to TRBJ2-5, with 9 bases aligning to TRBD2. CDR3 size: 16 residues. Germline CDR1 reads SGHTA; CDR2 reads FQGNSA. V was pared by 4 bases and J by 5 bases, with 11 bases of the junction left unmatched.

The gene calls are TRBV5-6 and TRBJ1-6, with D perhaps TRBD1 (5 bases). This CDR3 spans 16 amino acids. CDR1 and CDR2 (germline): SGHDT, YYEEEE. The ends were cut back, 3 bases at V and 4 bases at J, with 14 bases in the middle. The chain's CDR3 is CASSSGGGQYNSPLHF. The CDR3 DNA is TGTGCCAGCAGCTCTGGGGGTGGCCAATATAATTCACCCCTCCACTTT.

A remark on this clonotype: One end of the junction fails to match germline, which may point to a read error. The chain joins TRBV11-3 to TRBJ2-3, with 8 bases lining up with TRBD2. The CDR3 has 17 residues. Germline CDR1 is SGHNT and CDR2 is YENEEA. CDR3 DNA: TGTGCCAGCAGCTCTGGATCTATAGCGGGAAGCAGAGATACGCAGTATTTT. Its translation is CASSSGSIAGSRDTQYF.

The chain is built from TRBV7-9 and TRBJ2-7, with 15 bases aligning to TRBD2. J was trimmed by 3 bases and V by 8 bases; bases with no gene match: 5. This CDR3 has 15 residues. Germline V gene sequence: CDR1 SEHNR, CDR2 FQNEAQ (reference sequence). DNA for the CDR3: TGTGCCAGCGGGACTAGCGGGGGGTCCAACTACGAGCAGTACTTC. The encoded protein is CASGTSGGSNYEQYF.